A single sample gave rise to the 12 T cell receptor beta chains below, sequenced in a study of blood T cells in healthy people across ages. PCR was performed a second time for about 7 to 11 cycles using a sample-barcoded 5' primer and a J-beta primer mix. One entry per CDR3 protein, called by TCRdb with MiXCR from the 5' RACE reads. The data show more than 750,000 distinct CDR3 sequences, with around 29% seen just once and 10% held by the top ten. The sample was also reused in another study, on T cells of mothers and their children.

Sequenced sample: blood. Receptor source: a middle-aged woman in good health.

A few counts support this clonotype. J is TRBJ1-4 and V is TRBV5-4; TRBD1 matches at 9 bases. CDR3 length equals 15 residues. Germline assignment: CDR1 SGHNT and CDR2 YYREEE (reference sequence). J gave up 7 bases and V 3 bases, and 7 bases lay outside the gene matches. This CDR3 is CASSSRDREGEKLFF. The CDR3 nucleotides are TGTGCCAGCAGCTCCCGGGACAGGGAGGGTGAAAAACTGTTTTTT.

V and J are TRBV20-1 and TRBJ1-6; a weak D match, TRBD1 (5 bases). The CDR3 runs to 16 residues. V was cut by 6 bases and J by 7 bases, with 22 bases left in between. Germline V CDR1 and CDR2: DFQATT, SNEGSKA (reference sequence). The CDR3 loop is CSAPLNEGQDNSPLHF. The CDR3 nucleotides read TGCAGTGCACCACTTAATGAGGGGCAGGACAATTCACCCCTCCACTTT.

At least ten counts were recorded for this clonotype. CDR3 amino acids: CASRDLADRYEQYF. The DNA for the CDR3 is TGTGCCAGCAGGGACCTGGCGGACCGCTACGAGCAGTACTTC. The chain couples TRBV25-1 to TRBJ2-7; the D is unclear. With 6 bases removed from V and 3 bases from J, the gap between germline ends came to 15 bases. This CDR3 region has 14 residues. The germline V gene has CDR1 MGHDK and CDR2 SYGVNS.

This chain uses TRBV7-2 with TRBJ2-5; maybe TRBD2 (6 bases). V was clipped by 10 bases and J by 4 bases, with 13 bases between them. The CDR3 is 12 amino acids. The germline gives CDR1 SGHTA, CDR2 FQGNSA. CDR3 loop: CATTPGVETQYF. The CDR3 DNA follows: TGTGCCACCACCCCGGGGGTAGAGACCCAGTACTTC.

This rearrangement joins TRBV20-1 to TRBJ1-2; 7 bases are shared with TRBD1. Germline lookup yields CDR1 DFQATT and CDR2 SNEGSKA (reference sequence). V lost 3 bases to trimming and J lost 6 bases; unmatched junction nucleotides: 7. The CDR3 is 13 amino acids. CDR3 bases: TGCAGTGCTAGGGTGACAGGGAAACATGGCTACACCTTC. The encoded protein is CSARVTGKHGYTF.

Turning to this clonotype: A read error may be the cause here, since a much bigger clone is one base away. The V call is TRBV7-3, the J call TRBJ2-5; D uncertain. This CDR3 contains 13 residues. V gave up 5 bases and J gave up 2 bases, with 9 bases separating them. The germline V gene has CDR1 SGHTA and CDR2 FQGTGA. The CDR3: CASSMEIQETQYF. Here the CDR3 DNA reads TGTGCCAGCAGCATGGAGATACAAGAGACCCAGTACTTC.

This chain connects TRBV27 to TRBJ2-5, with D possibly TRBD1 on 6 matching bases. Per the germline V gene, CDR1 is MNHEY and CDR2 is SMNVEV (reference sequence). This CDR3 has 14 amino acids. Trimming cost V 6 bases and J 2 bases, with 13 bases left between them. DNA of the CDR3: TGTGCCAGCAGCCAGGGACACACACAAGAGACCCAGTACTTC. Protein product: CASSQGHTQETQYF.

V gene TRBV20-1 combines with J gene TRBJ1-1; 8 bases are a match to TRBD1. The CDR3 covers 14 residues. Germline loops: CDR1 DFQATT, CDR2 SNEGSKA (reference sequence). V shed 6 bases, J shed 10 bases, and the junction held 16 bases outside the gene matches. The CDR3: CSAQGAPGIVVAFF. In nucleotides, the CDR3 is TGCAGTGCCCAGGGGGCGCCGGGGATAGTTGTAGCTTTCTTT.

The V and J genes are TRBV10-3 and TRBJ1-1, with 9 bases identical to TRBD1. V shed 10 bases and J 6 bases; nucleotides not matched to a gene: 12. The germline V gene has CDR1 ENHRY and CDR2 SYGVKD. The CDR3 has 14 residues. CDR3 DNA: TGTGCCACTTCCGGGACAGGGATCTTCCCTGAAGCTTTCTTT. This encodes CATSGTGIFPEAFF.

This clonotype was recorded a few times. The rearrangement uses TRBV28 and TRBJ1-5, with D possibly TRBD1 on 5 matching bases. V shed 6 bases and J shed 4 bases, with 7 bases lying between them. The CDR3 contains 12 residues. Germline lookup yields CDR1 MDHEN and CDR2 SYDVKM. The CDR3 loop is CASREGNQPQHF. CDR3 DNA sequence: TGTGCCAGCAGGGAGGGGAATCAGCCCCAGCATTTT. Full variable domain (remainder filled in from reference TRBV28 and TRBJ1-5): DVKVTQSSRYLVKRTGEKVFLECVQDMDHENMFWYRQDPGLGLRLIYFSYDVKMKEKGDIPEGYSVSREKKERFSLILESASTNQTSMYLCASREGNQPQHFGDGTRLSIL.

The table lists this clonotype with a few counts. The chain employs TRBV4-3 and TRBJ1-1; TRBD1 matches at 8 bases. Looked up from germline, CDR1 is LGHNA and CDR2 is YSLEER. This CDR3 contains 15 residues. J was trimmed by 0 bases and V by 3 bases; bases with no gene match: 3. Here the CDR3 DNA reads TGCGCCAGCAGCCAGGACAGGGTAATGAACACTGAAGCTTTCTTT. This translates into CASSQDRVMNTEAFF.

This clonotype was detected only a few times. V gene TRBV28 combines with J gene TRBJ2-3, with no clear D. CDR1 and CDR2 (germline): MDHEN, SYDVKM. CDR3 length equals 15 residues. Trimming left V 3 bases short and J 2 bases short, with 12 bases between. CDR3 DNA: TGTGCCAGCAGTTTTGACGGCAGGTACACAGATACGCAGTATTTT. Residues: CASSFDGRYTDTQYF.